The TCR beta chain described here comes from a study of T cell responses to AZD1222 COVID-19 vaccine (dated by TCRdb to the early 2020s). Describing the broader study: A total of approximately 240 trial participants underwent TCR sequencing, of whom 207 had received two doses of AZD1222 and some 26 had received two doses of the MenACWY control vaccine. Trial participants were enrolled by age into 18-55, 56-69 and 70-plus year subgroups, with around 140, 26 and 57 TCR-sequenced participants respectively.

Notes on this clone: It has no known antigen specificity. Per-base quality was not reported, and no clone a single base away is much larger than it.

Results and caveats for the whole study, not just this receptor: In the small 56-69-year group, the increase in depth fell short of significance, most likely because of low power. Reportedly, almost half of the unique spike-specific TCRs recognized epitopes lying outside the regions that are mutated in the B.1.351 and B.1.1.7 variants. A significant rise in spike-specific TCR breadth and depth was observed after two AZD1222 doses relative to day 0 and relative to MenACWY recipients. Conclusions about previously exposed vaccinees are limited because only five to seven AZD1222 recipients were SARS-CoV-2 seropositive at baseline. CD4 TCRs associated with the vaccine covered the entire spike protein, and the dominant responses were in regions 160-218 and 743-854. Most participants were white British and females outnumbered males, and the authors suggested that clonal diversity may have been underestimated. Because no day 14 peak-response samples were available, the repertoires could be characterized only after the peak T cell response.

The label giving this sample's time point can be read as: about 28 days (+/-7) after the second vaccine dose. Because spike-specific TCR depth and breadth did not differ between the two schedules, AZD1222 recipients who got a second dose at roughly 4 weeks were pooled with those who got a second dose at roughly 12 weeks. The vaccinee samples were drawn from two UK trials, COV001 and COV002, one of which was a single-blind randomized controlled phase 2/3 trial testing AZD1222 (ChAdOx1 nCoV-19) in healthy adults. Trial participant PBMC samples were collected at day 0 and day 28 after the second dose for TCRbeta chain sequencing. Deletion took 5 bases off V and 6 bases off J, with a span of 8 bases between the germline ends. CDR1 and CDR2, per the germline V gene (reference sequence), are MNHEY and SMNVEV. The CDR3 covers 11 residues, taking in both the cysteine and the phenylalanine. Of the read, only the CDR3 DNA is kept; its 33 bases are in frame from base 1.

The CDR3 regions of human TCRbeta chains were subjected to immunosequencing. Concerning the study's data processing: TCRs in the repertoires were matched against a reference library of SARS-CoV-2-specific TCRs that had been generated with the MIRA antigen-specificity platform. Breadth was defined as the fraction of unique TCRs that were SARS-CoV-2-associated, and depth was defined as the fraction of total T cells that were SARS-CoV-2-associated. Using the MIRA data, each spike-specific TCR was mapped to the spike region that the TCR reacts to and placed in a CD4 or CD8 class. Log10-transformed breadth and depth values were compared by one-way ANOVA with Sidak's multiple comparisons tests. The table was pulled from immuneACCESS by TCRdb, which kept in-frame rearrangements only. Such tables lose some clones; where checked, under half of the loss comes from unresolved V genes, and the rest has no known cause. V and J calls and clone size are as listed in that table; D and trimming were resolved from the DNA. In all, the sample holds 90,000 to 150,000 clones, and roughly 84% of those were seen once. Roughly 15% of the sample goes to the ten largest clones.

The clonotype was recovered from an adult who received the AZD1222 COVID-19 vaccine. Recombination joined TRBV27 with TRBJ2-7; the D segment cannot be called with confidence. Sequenced here: peripheral blood, sampled 28 days after the second AZD1222 dose. The DNA sequence is given as TGTGCCAGCAGTGGACGAGGCGAGCAGTACTTC. This encodes CASSGRGEQYF.